The clone carrying this T cell receptor (beta chain) was counted ten times or more. The antigen remains undetermined. Libraries of TCR beta came from iRepertoire HTBI primers plus Arm-PCR of CDR3 regions. As originally analysed: Identification yielded approximately 66 TRBV and some 15 TRBJ segments across samples. Via MiXCR, TCRdb re-called the multiplex PCR reads, giving one row per CDR3 protein. TCRdb's processing, not the study's, gives the V and J calls here. The sample lists about 240,000 distinct CDR3 sequences, around 20% seen once, with 11% to 15% in the top ten. The CDR3 runs 13 residues. From germline, CDR1 is SGHTA and CDR2 FQGNSA. V shed 2 bases, J shed 14 bases, and the junction held 8 bases outside the gene matches. As for time point: newly diagnosed GD, antithyroid drugs for less than 3 months. RNA extracted from PBMCs served as the sequencing template. This record belongs to a study of regulatory T cells in long-lasting Graves disease. Study as a whole: Antithyroid drug intake by newly diagnosed Graves' patients had lasted under 3 months.

Study results and limitations: What was studied was peripheral blood only, and not thyroid tissue.

The TCR sequence derives from a female donor with Graves disease. This chain joins TRBV7-2 and TRBJ1-4; TRBD1 matches 7 bases. Sample: peripheral blood mononuclear cells (PBMCs), taken at new diagnosis, from a patient treated with antithyroid drugs. Written as DNA, the CDR3 is TGTGCCAGCAGCTTAACGAGACAGGGAGGTCTGTTTTTT. Translated, it gives CASSLTRQGGLFF.